These 25 T cell receptor beta chains originate from one sample sequenced in a study of cytomegalovirus exposure and HLA in healthy donors. Researchers ran the PCR with 60 Vbeta and 13 Jbeta primers. Assay: immunoSEQ multiplex PCR; the TCRdb copy retains only in-frame clones and omits some. The sample consists of 120,000 to 150,000 clones, 75% to 80% of them appearing once. Material: PBMCs. These receptors all stem from a female donor in good health and CMV-seronegative.

This chain uses TRBV7-9 with TRBJ1-1, with 7 nucleotides matching TRBD1. This CDR3 region has 13 residues. V shed 10 bases and J 2 bases; nucleotides not matched to a gene: 7. Per the germline V gene, CDR1 is SEHNR and CDR2 is FQNEAQ (reference sequence). As DNA, the CDR3 is TGTGCCACCTCCGGGACAGCAAACACTGAAGCTTTCTTT. It yields the protein CATSGTANTEAFF.

V is TRBV19 and J is TRBJ1-2, with 8 bases matching TRBD1. Unmatched junction bases numbered 8, after V lost 3 bases and J lost 5 bases. This CDR3 is built from 15 residues. Germline V gene data show CDR1 as LNHDA and CDR2 as SQIVND (reference sequence). CDR3 DNA sequence: TGTGCCAGTAGTATCCAGGGGGCCTCGAAATATGGCTACACCTTC. This encodes CASSIQGASKYGYTF. The full variable domain, completed using reference TRBV19 and TRBJ1-2, is DGGITQSPKYLFRKEGQNVTLSCEQNLNHDAMYWYRQDPGQGLRLIYYSQIVNDFQKGDIAEGYSVSREKKESFPLTVTSAQKNPTAFYLCASSIQGASKYGYTFGSGTRLTVV.

V usage is TRBV5-6 and J usage is TRBJ1-1; the match to TRBD1 covers 7 bases. V was clipped by 4 bases and J by 9 bases; unmatched bases: 6. The CDR3 has 12 amino acids. Germline V CDR1 and CDR2: SGHDT, YYEEEE. The CDR3 coding sequence is TGTGCCAGCAGCCAGGGGACAGTCCAAGCTTTCTTT. Its protein is CASSQGTVQAFF.

Only one count was recorded for this clone. The rearrangement joins TRBV5-6 to TRBJ2-7; 8 nucleotides align to TRBD1. This CDR3 is 18 amino acids long. After removal of 2 bases from V and 4 bases from J, the junction contained 17 bases not matched to a gene. Germline CDR1 is SGHDT and CDR2 is YYEEEE. This CDR3 is CASSLSAGGLSVNYEQYF. Written as DNA, the CDR3 is TGTGCCAGCAGCTTATCCGCAGGGGGCCTCTCCGTTAATTACGAGCAGTACTTC.

This clone was counted between two and nine times. The chain carries TRBV4-2 and TRBJ1-1; the D is unclear. CDR3 length: 14 residues. V was trimmed by 0 bases and J by 12 bases, leaving 17 bases between them. CDR1 LGHNA and CDR2 YNFKEQ come from the germline V gene. The CDR3 DNA is TGTGCCAGCAGCCAAGATATGGGCCCCCCAATTTCTTTCTTT. Translated, it gives CASSQDMGPPISFF.

This clone was found a few times. The chain carries TRBV5-4 and TRBJ1-1; a weak D match, TRBD1 (5 bases). This CDR3 contains 15 residues. Trimming took off 1 base at V and 0 bases at J, with 10 bases between the two ends. The germline V gene has CDR1 SGHNT and CDR2 YYREEE (reference sequence). CDR3 protein: CASSLYKGMNTEAFF. CDR3 DNA: TGTGCCAGCAGCTTGTACAAGGGGATGAACACTGAAGCTTTCTTT.

This clone has a handful of counts. This rearrangement joins TRBV2 to TRBJ1-5, with D tentatively TRBD1 (6 bases). The CDR3 is 14 residues long. CDR1 is SNHLY and CDR2 is FYNNEI in the germline V gene. With 4 bases removed from V and 2 bases from J, the gap between germline ends came to 9 bases. The DNA for the CDR3 is TGTGCCAGCAGTGGGGGGCAGGGCAATCAGCCCCAGCATTTT. This encodes CASSGGQGNQPQHF.

This sequence joins TRBV29-1 and TRBJ2-7, with D uncertain. This CDR3 has 15 residues. V was pared by 5 bases and J by 9 bases, with 26 bases between. Germline CDR1 SQVTM, CDR2 ANQGSEA. DNA for the CDR3: TGCAGCGTTCATGATCAGGTTGAAGGAAAGTGGGTGCAGTACTTC. Translation: CSVHDQVEGKWVQYF.

The chain combines TRBV27 with TRBJ1-1; 7 bases fit TRBD1. The CDR3 spans 13 residues. Trimming took 6 bases from V and 2 from J; bases not matched to a gene: 3. In germline, CDR1 is MNHEY, CDR2 SMNVEV (reference sequence). Here the CDR3 DNA reads TGTGCCAGCAGGACAGGGCCCAACACTGAAGCTTTCTTT. This translates into CASRTGPNTEAFF.

The V gene is TRBV19, the J gene TRBJ2-1, with 7 positions matching TRBD2. With V trimmed by 5 bases and J by 3 bases, 10 bases remained unmatched. This CDR3 has 16 residues. CDR1 and CDR2 (germline): LNHDA, SQIVND (reference sequence). CDR3 amino acids: CASSPRGGGIYNEQFF. CDR3 DNA: TGTGCCAGTAGTCCCCGGGGCGGGGGAATCTACAATGAGCAGTTCTTC.

This clone has only one observation. The rearrangement uses TRBV29-1 and TRBJ2-7; 12 nucleotides agree with TRBD2. The CDR3 runs to 13 residues. V shed 7 bases, J shed 3 bases, and the junction held 4 bases outside the gene matches. Germline loops: CDR1 SQVTM, CDR2 ANQGSEA. The CDR3 spells CSARLAGDYEQYF. For the CDR3, the DNA is TGCAGCGCCAGACTAGCGGGAGACTACGAGCAGTACTTC.

Turning to this clone: The junction departs from the called germline gene at one end, perhaps through a read error. The chain couples TRBV11-2 to TRBJ1-2; D ambiguous. The CDR3 totals 14 residues. The germline gives CDR1 SGHAT, CDR2 FQNNGV. CDR3 sequence (DNA): TGTGCCAGCAACTTATATACGGGAAGCTATGGCTACACCTTC. Amino acids: CASNLYTGSYGYTF.

The chain employs TRBV7-2 and TRBJ1-6; tentatively, D is TRBD1 (6 bases). With 4 bases removed from V and 5 bases from J, the gap between germline ends came to 18 bases. The CDR3 runs 17 residues. Germline V gene data show CDR1 as SGHTA and CDR2 as FQGNSA. The CDR3 reads CASSSPPGQANNSPLHF. CDR3 DNA: TGTGCCAGCAGCTCGCCTCCGGGACAAGCTAATAATTCACCCCTCCACTTT.

The chain uses TRBV6-5 and TRBJ2-7; unclear D gene. In germline, CDR1 is MNHEY, CDR2 SVGAGI. Deletions cut 0 bases from V and 0 bases from J, with 6 bases between. The CDR3 is made up of 14 amino acids. CDR3 residues: CASSYSTDSYEQYF. CDR3 coding DNA: TGTGCCAGCAGTTACTCGACTGACTCCTACGAGCAGTACTTC.

The chain is built from TRBV30 and TRBJ1-1; 7 positions agree with TRBD1. The junction had 10 bases not matched to a gene; V was cut back by 4 bases and J by 11 bases. The CDR3 totals 12 residues. CDR1 is GTSNPN, CDR2 SVGIG, per germline (reference sequence). The CDR3 region has the DNA TGTGCCTGGACCGGGGACAGCTATACGGCTTTCTTT. Translation: CAWTGDSYTAFF.

V gene TRBV5-4 combines with J gene TRBJ2-4; 9 positions match TRBD1. Trimming took 3 bases from V and 5 from J; bases not matched to a gene: 3. The CDR3 extends over 14 amino acids. Germline CDR1 and CDR2: SGHNT and YYREEE (reference sequence). CDR3 nucleotides: TGTGCCAGCAGCTGGGGGGACAGGGAAAACATTCAGTACTTC. It translates to CASSWGDRENIQYF.

The V and J genes are TRBV4-2 and TRBJ2-5; 12 nucleotides match TRBD2. CDR3 length equals 16 residues. Germline-derived CDR1 and CDR2 are LGHNA and YNFKEQ. The trim removed 0 bases at V and 6 bases at J, leaving 5 bases unmatched. The CDR3: CASSQDLLAGGKTQYF. DNA for the CDR3: TGTGCCAGCAGCCAAGATCTGCTAGCGGGAGGGAAGACCCAGTACTTC.

The genes are TRBV18 and TRBJ2-7; 9 bases map to TRBD2. The trim removed 6 bases at V and 3 bases at J, leaving 6 bases unmatched. This CDR3 is 14 amino acids long. Looked up from germline, CDR1 is KGHSH and CDR2 is LQKENI. The CDR3 spells CASSPTSGLYEQYF. The CDR3 DNA is TGTGCCAGCTCGCCGACTAGCGGACTCTACGAGCAGTACTTC.

This clone was counted between two and nine times. V and J are TRBV19 and TRBJ1-1, with TRBD1 as a possible D gene (5 bases). Germline V lookup: CDR1 LNHDA, CDR2 SQIVND (reference sequence). The CDR3 is 17 residues long. V was clipped by 0 bases and J by 4 bases, with 18 bases between them. The CDR3 region is CASSIERGAGRSTEAFF. The CDR3 region has the DNA TGTGCCAGTAGTATAGAAAGAGGGGCAGGGAGGAGCACTGAAGCTTTCTTT.

This clone has more than one count but fewer than ten. The V call is TRBV10-3, the J call TRBJ1-1, with D hard to call. Germline V gene lookup returns CDR1 ENHRY and CDR2 SYGVKD. This CDR3 has 17 residues. The V and J ends lost 4 bases and 0 bases respectively, with 18 bases between them. DNA for the CDR3: TGTGCCATCAGTGGGTTTCCAGAGGCTGACCTGAACACTGAAGCTTTCTTT. Encoded protein: CAISGFPEADLNTEAFF.

The CDR3 nucleotides read TGTGCCAGCTCACCATCTAGGACCGGACAGGGGGCGATAGATACGCAGTATTTT. Translated, it gives CASSPSRTGQGAIDTQYF. The V and J genes are TRBV18 and TRBJ2-3; 11 nucleotides align to TRBD1. V lost 2 bases, J lost 5 bases, and 12 bases stayed unmatched. The CDR3 spans 18 residues. The germline gives CDR1 KGHSH, CDR2 LQKENI.

The chain uses TRBV19 and TRBJ1-2; no clear D. This CDR3 spans 13 amino acids. V was trimmed by 3 bases and J by 5 bases, leaving 10 bases between them. From germline, CDR1 is LNHDA and CDR2 SQIVND (reference sequence). The CDR3 reads CASSIGEWYGYTF. Here the CDR3 DNA reads TGTGCCAGTAGTATCGGGGAGTGGTATGGCTACACCTTC. Supplemented by reference TRBV19 and TRBJ1-2, the full variable domain reads DGGITQSPKYLFRKEGQNVTLSCEQNLNHDAMYWYRQDPGQGLRLIYYSQIVNDFQKGDIAEGYSVSREKKESFPLTVTSAQKNPTAFYLCASSIGEWYGYTFGSGTRLTVV.

CDR3 nucleotide sequence: TGTGCCAGCACCTCTCACCCCCCACTAGCGGTTTACAATGAGCAGTTCTTC. It is translated as CASTSHPPLAVYNEQFF. The V and J genes are TRBV13 and TRBJ2-1; TRBD2 aligns across 8 bases. CDR1 is PRHDT and CDR2 is FYEKMQ in the germline V gene (reference sequence). Losses at the gene ends were 7 bases for V and 4 bases for J; bases not matched to a gene: 15. The CDR3 runs to 17 residues.

The chain combines TRBV9 with TRBJ1-4; possibly TRBD1 for D (6 bases). This CDR3 is 15 amino acids long. Trimming left V 4 bases short and J 2 bases short, with 12 bases between. Per the germline V gene, CDR1 is SGDLS and CDR2 is YYNGEE. CDR3 DNA: TGTGCCAGCAGCAGGGGGGGGGCTACTAATGAAAAACTGTTTTTT. This translates into CASSRGGATNEKLFF.

This sequence joins TRBV6-1 and TRBJ1-1, with 8 bases identical to TRBD1. The CDR3 has 14 residues. V lost 2 bases and J lost 4; bases outside the gene matches: 3. Germline V gene sequence: CDR1 MNHNS, CDR2 SASEGT. CDR3 protein: CASSERQGATEAFF. CDR3 DNA sequence: TGTGCCAGCAGTGAACGCCAGGGGGCCACTGAAGCTTTCTTT.